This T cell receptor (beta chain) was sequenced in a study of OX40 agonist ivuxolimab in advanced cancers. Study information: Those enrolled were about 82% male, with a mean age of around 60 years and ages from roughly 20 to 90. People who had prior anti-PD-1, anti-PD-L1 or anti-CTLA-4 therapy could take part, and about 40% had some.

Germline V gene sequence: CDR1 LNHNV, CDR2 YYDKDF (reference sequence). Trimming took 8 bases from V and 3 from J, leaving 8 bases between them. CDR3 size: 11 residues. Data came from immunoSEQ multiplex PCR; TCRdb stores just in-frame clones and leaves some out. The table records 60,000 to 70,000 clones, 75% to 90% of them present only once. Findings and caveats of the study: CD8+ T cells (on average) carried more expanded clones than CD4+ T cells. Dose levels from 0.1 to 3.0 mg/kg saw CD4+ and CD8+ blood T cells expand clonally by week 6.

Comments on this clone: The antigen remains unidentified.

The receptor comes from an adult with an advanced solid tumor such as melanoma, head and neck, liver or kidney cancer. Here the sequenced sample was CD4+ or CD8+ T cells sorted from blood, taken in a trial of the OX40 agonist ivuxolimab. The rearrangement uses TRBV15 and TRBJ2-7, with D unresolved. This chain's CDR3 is CATGSGYEQYF. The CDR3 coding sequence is TGTGCCACCGGATCCGGCTACGAGCAGTACTTC.